The clone carrying this T cell receptor (beta chain) occurred many times. Its antigen is unidentified. The record originates from a study of T cells after yellow fever vaccination. Study in general: The authors prepared low-cell-number fractions using SMART-Seq v4 Ultra Low Input. Study observations and caveats: The bulk population could contribute abundant contaminating clonotypes to FACS-sorted repertoires. When the response was secondary, it was weaker but reached its peak faster, day 5 versus 15. Post-booster repertoires again held most primary-vaccination clones (about 95% CD4, roughly 88% CD8).

MiXCR was run by TCRdb on the 5' RACE reads, yielding one entry per CDR3 protein. The sample has some 160,000 distinct CDR3 sequences, 6% to 7.5% seen once. Material: CD4+ T cells sorted from PBMCs, obtained less than 6 days after the first yellow fever vaccination. The receptor was isolated from a man younger than 35 who received the YFV17D yellow fever vaccine.

The CDR3 DNA follows: TGTGCCAGCAGCTTCGGGCCCCAGCCCCAGCATTTT. Translation: CASSFGPQPQHF. This chain joins TRBV7-9 and TRBJ1-5; D gene ambiguous. Trimming took 3 bases from V and 7 from J, leaving 7 bases between them. This CDR3 contains 12 residues. Per the germline V gene, CDR1 is SEHNR and CDR2 is FQNEAQ (reference sequence).